The 7 T cell receptor beta chains given below trace back to one sample, sequenced in a study of blood T cell repertoires in COVID-19. Libraries were prepared by immunoSEQ multiplex PCR; TCRdb keeps only in-frame clonotypes and omits some of them. The sample lists approximately 120,000 clones; 92% were seen once. The source material was peripheral blood. These receptor sequences come from a man in his forties or fifties with COVID-19, enrolled during active disease.

This chain joins TRBV11-2 and TRBJ2-1; 9 nucleotides align to TRBD2. The V and J ends lost 5 bases and 0 bases, in that order; junction bases with no gene match: 5. The CDR3 covers 16 residues. From germline, CDR1 is SGHAT and CDR2 FQNNGV. The CDR3 loop is CASSPQREDSYNEQFF. CDR3 sequence (DNA): TGTGCCAGCAGCCCCCAGCGGGAGGACTCCTACAATGAGCAGTTCTTC. Looking up the rest from reference TRBV11-2 and TRBJ2-1 gives the full variable domain: EAGVAQSPRYKIIEKRQSVAFWCNPISGHATLYWYQQILGQGPKLLIQFQNNGVVDDSQLPKDRFSAERLKGVDSTLKIQPAKLEDSAVYLCASSPQREDSYNEQFFGPGTRLTVL.

The rearrangement joins TRBV7-3 to TRBJ2-3; the match to TRBD2 covers 8 bases. J gave up 6 bases and V 4 bases, and 6 bases lay outside the gene matches. CDR1 is SGHTA and CDR2 is FQGTGA in the germline V gene. The CDR3 extends over 14 amino acids. CDR3 nucleotides: TGTGCCAGCAGCTCCAGCGGGAGATTGGATACGCAGTATTTT. It codes for CASSSSGRLDTQYF.

The chain couples TRBV9 to TRBJ2-1, with a tentative D call TRBD1 (7 bases). V lost 0 bases and J lost 6, with 19 bases in between. In germline, CDR1 is SGDLS, CDR2 YYNGEE. The CDR3 loop spans 17 amino acids. CDR3 DNA: TGTGCCAGCAGCGTAGCTACTCAGGGGGGCAGGAGCAATGAGCAGTTCTTC. Amino acid sequence: CASSVATQGGRSNEQFF.

The V and J genes are TRBV7-8 and TRBJ2-7, with D hard to call. V lost 1 base to trimming and J lost 7 bases, with 11 bases between them. This CDR3 is 13 amino acids long. Germline CDR1 reads SGHVS; CDR2 reads FQNEAQ. Here the CDR3 DNA reads TGTGCCAGCAGCTTAGACGGGTCTTTGGAGCAGTACGTC. The encoded protein is CASSLDGSLEQYV.

The chain combines TRBV27 with TRBJ2-5; D might be TRBD2 (6 bases). Germline V CDR1 and CDR2: MNHEY, SMNVEV (reference sequence). V was clipped by 5 bases and J by 4 bases, with 14 bases between them. CDR3 size: 14 residues. The CDR3, as DNA: TGTGCCAGCAGTCCGCAGACCGGGGGAGAGACCCAGTACTTC. Amino acids: CASSPQTGGETQYF.

This clone showed up just once. The chain couples TRBV6-1 to TRBJ1-1, with unresolved D. The CDR3 contains 13 residues. From germline, CDR1 is MNHNS and CDR2 SASEGT. The V end was cut by 1 base, the J end by 5 bases, with 8 bases between. As DNA, the CDR3 is TGTGCCAGCAGTGAAGTAGGGAGTACTGAAGCTTTCTTT. The encoded protein is CASSEVGSTEAFF.

The chain recombines TRBV4-1 with TRBJ2-1; 11 bases fit TRBD2. J was trimmed by 0 bases and V by 6 bases; bases with no gene match: 7. Germline CDR1 is MGHRA and CDR2 is YSYEKL. This CDR3 is 17 amino acids long. For the CDR3, the DNA is TGCGCCAGCAGGGGTAAAACTAGCGGGAGCTCCTACAATGAGCAGTTCTTC. Protein sequence: CASRGKTSGSSYNEQFF.